Below, 30 T cell receptor beta chains from the same sample are listed, as sequenced in a study of OX40 agonist ivuxolimab in advanced cancers. Measured with immunoSEQ multiplex PCR; TCRdb has only the in-frame clones, and not every one. The table has around 20,000 clones, 74% seen once. This specimen consisted of CD4+ or CD8+ T cells sorted from blood, obtained in a trial of the OX40 agonist ivuxolimab. The receptor set was obtained from an adult with an advanced solid tumor such as melanoma, head and neck, liver or kidney cancer.

The chain is built from TRBV7-6 and TRBJ2-3; weak D call: TRBD2 (5 bases). CDR1 is SGHVS and CDR2 is FNYEAQ in the germline V gene. Trimming cost V 4 bases and J 1 base, with 9 bases left between them. This CDR3 spans 14 amino acids. The CDR3 here is CASSYYGGTDTQYF. The DNA of the CDR3 is TGTGCCAGCAGCTATTACGGGGGCACAGATACGCAGTATTTT.

This clone was recorded a few times. V usage is TRBV7-9 and J usage is TRBJ1-6, with D unclear. The CDR3 has 15 residues. The germline V gene encodes CDR1 SEHNR and CDR2 FQNEAQ (reference sequence). Trimming removed 1 base from V and 7 bases from J, with 11 bases in between. CDR3 nucleotides: TGTGCCAGCAGCTTAGAGACCAGCCGCAATTCACCCCTCCACTTT. Translated: CASSLETSRNSPLHF. The full variable domain, with the rest looked up from reference TRBV7-9 and TRBJ1-6, is DTGVSQNPRHKITKRGQNVTFRCDPISEHNRLYWYRQTLGQGPEFLTYFQNEAQLEKSRLLSDRFSAERPKGSFSTLEIQRTEQGDSAMYLCASSLETSRNSPLHFGNGTRLTVT.

A remark on this clone: Other nucleotide sequences from this sample produce the same CDR3. This chain connects TRBV27 to TRBJ1-2; possibly TRBD1 for D (6 bases). Trimming removed 2 bases at V and 4 bases at J, with 11 bases between. Germline values: CDR1 MNHEY, CDR2 SMNVEV (reference sequence). CDR3 length: 14 amino acids. The CDR3 protein is CASSLGGQTYGYTF. The CDR3 DNA is TGTGCCAGCAGTTTAGGGGGACAAACCTATGGCTACACCTTC.

This clone occurred many times. V usage is TRBV6-6 and J usage is TRBJ2-3; no definite D call. CDR1 is MNHNY and CDR2 is SVGAGI in the germline V gene (reference sequence). The CDR3 covers 12 residues. Trimming left V 4 bases short and J 0 bases short, with 2 bases between. CDR3 in DNA: TGTGCCAGCAGTTTTAGCACAGATACGCAGTATTTT. This translates into CASSFSTDTQYF.

J is TRBJ2-1 and V is TRBV27; D call uncertain. The germline V and J ends were trimmed by 2 bases and 8 bases, with 19 bases remaining between them. Germline V gives CDR1 MNHEY, CDR2 SMNVEV (reference sequence). The CDR3 runs to 16 residues. The CDR3 DNA sequence: TGTGCCAGCAGTTTAGTGGGTTTTAGTACGTTTGATGAGCAGTTCTTC. Its translation is CASSLVGFSTFDEQFF.

The chain couples TRBV2 to TRBJ2-1; D not resolved. Germline lookup yields CDR1 SNHLY and CDR2 FYNNEI. This CDR3 has 10 amino acids. The V gene lost 2 bases and the J gene lost 7 bases, with 0 bases spanning the gap. CDR3 loop: CASSENEQFF. Written as DNA, the CDR3 is TGTGCCAGCAGTGAAAATGAGCAGTTCTTC.

The chain joins TRBV9 to TRBJ2-3; TRBD1 agrees at 9 bases. The CDR3 covers 16 residues. Germline assignment: CDR1 SGDLS and CDR2 YYNGEE. Trimming at V came to 4 bases and at J to 2 bases, leaving 8 bases not matched to a gene. In DNA, the CDR3 is TGTGCCAGCAGCCCCGGGACAGGGAGTTACACAGATACGCAGTATTTT. It codes for CASSPGTGSYTDTQYF.

This clone came up a few times. The chain carries TRBV10-1 and TRBJ2-1; no clear D gene. In germline, CDR1 is WNHNN, CDR2 SYGVQD (reference sequence). V was clipped by 3 bases and J by 8 bases, with 8 bases between them. CDR3 length: 12 residues. The DNA of the CDR3 is TGCGCCAGCAGTGAAAGCTCCCATGAGCAGTTCTTC. The encoded protein is CASSESSHEQFF.

This CDR3 reads CSVDGQGNGYTF. For the CDR3, the DNA is TGCAGCGTTGACGGTCAGGGCAATGGCTACACCTTC. The chain uses TRBV29-1 and TRBJ1-2; D might be TRBD1 (5 bases). CDR3 length: 12 amino acids. Germline V gene sequence: CDR1 SQVTM, CDR2 ANQGSEA. V lost 3 bases to trimming and J lost 6 bases, with 11 bases between them. The whole variable domain, remainder taken from reference TRBV29-1 and TRBJ1-2, is SAVISQKPSRDICQRGTSLTIQCQVDSQVTMMFWYRQQPGQSLTLIATANQGSEATYESGFVIDKFPISRPNLTFSTLTVSNMSPEDSSIYLCSVDGQGNGYTFGSGTRLTVV.

This chain uses TRBV28 with TRBJ1-2; 7 bases are shared with TRBD1. The CDR3 loop spans 13 amino acids. V was pared by 4 bases and J by 3 bases, with 2 bases of the junction left unmatched. Germline CDR1 is MDHEN and CDR2 is SYDVKM. The CDR3 sequence: CASSSGQYYGYTF. The CDR3 DNA follows: TGTGCCAGCAGTTCGGGACAGTACTATGGCTACACCTTC.

The genes are TRBV9 and TRBJ2-1, with D possibly being TRBD1 or TRBD2 (5 bases each). The V gene lost 2 bases and the J gene lost 0 bases, with 6 bases spanning the gap. The CDR3 consists of 14 residues. The germline V gene has CDR1 SGDLS and CDR2 YYNGEE. In DNA form, the CDR3 reads TGTGCCAGCAGCGTGGGGGACTCCTACAATGAGCAGTTCTTC. It specifies CASSVGDSYNEQFF.

The chain links TRBV7-9 to TRBJ1-4, with D perhaps matching TRBD1 (5 bases). V lost 1 base and J 8 bases, leaving 5 bases between the germline ends. In germline, CDR1 is SEHNR, CDR2 FQNEAQ (reference sequence). The CDR3 runs to 12 residues. The CDR3 region has the DNA TGTGCCAGCAGCTTAGGGGGGGAAAAACTGTTTTTT. As protein: CASSLGGEKLFF.

The rearrangement links TRBV27 to TRBJ1-4, with no clear D. The germline V gene encodes CDR1 MNHEY and CDR2 SMNVEV (reference sequence). This CDR3 is 13 amino acids long. V lost 2 bases and J 5 bases, leaving 6 bases between the germline ends. The CDR3 DNA reads TGTGCCAGCAGTTTAGATGAGAATGAAAAACTGTTTTTT. Amino acids: CASSLDENEKLFF. The complete variable domain, with remaining parts taken from reference TRBV27 and TRBJ1-4, reads EAQVTQNPRYLITVTGKKLTVTCSQNMNHEYMSWYRQDPGLGLRQIYYSMNVEVTDKGDVPEGYKVSRKEKRNFPLILESPSPNQTSLYFCASSLDENEKLFFGSGTQLSVL.

V is TRBV5-4 and J is TRBJ2-5; no clear D. The V and J ends lost 0 bases and 3 bases respectively, with 6 bases between them. Germline values: CDR1 SGHNT, CDR2 YYREEE (reference sequence). The CDR3 length is 13 residues. DNA of the CDR3: TGTGCCAGCAGCTTGGGCGGAAAAGAGACCCAGTACTTC. Its translation is CASSLGGKETQYF.

This clone is categorized as medium-sized. The rearrangement links TRBV27 to TRBJ2-7; possible D gene TRBD1, 5 bases. V gave up 7 bases and J gave up 5 bases, with 18 bases separating them. The germline CDR1 and CDR2 sequences are MNHEY and SMNVEV (reference sequence). The CDR3 loop spans 14 amino acids. For the CDR3, the DNA is TGTGCCAGCACAGGGCACCCGAGGTTCGACGAGCAGTACTTC. It codes for CASTGHPRFDEQYF.

This clone was counted only a few times. The chain links TRBV28 to TRBJ2-2; D remains unclear. The CDR3 extends over 13 amino acids. V lost 5 bases and J lost 6, with 10 bases in between. Per germline, CDR1 MDHEN and CDR2 SYDVKM. The CDR3 DNA sequence: TGTGCCAGCAGTCTCATGACTGCCGGGGAGCTGTTTTTT. This codes for CASSLMTAGELFF.

The chain combines TRBV28 with TRBJ1-1, with 8 bases identical to TRBD1. CDR1 and CDR2 (germline): MDHEN, SYDVKM. J lost 0 bases, V lost 3 bases, and 3 bases had no gene match. The length of the CDR3 is 15 residues. The CDR3 sequence is CASSFTGGVNTEAFF. The CDR3 nucleotides are TGTGCCAGCAGTTTTACAGGGGGGGTGAACACTGAAGCTTTCTTT.

The V and J genes are TRBV28 and TRBJ2-1; weak D call: TRBD2 (6 bases). CDR1 and CDR2 from the germline V gene are MDHEN and SYDVKM. There are 18 residues in the CDR3. Trimming removed 0 bases from V and 0 bases from J, with 15 bases in between. As DNA, the CDR3 is TGTGCCAGCAGTTTATGGGGGTCGGGGACTCCCTCCTACAATGAGCAGTTCTTC. Translating it yields CASSLWGSGTPSYNEQFF.

The genes are TRBV6-6 and TRBJ1-3; D not resolved. The CDR3 contains 14 residues. V was shortened by 2 bases and J by 5 bases, with 10 bases between the two germline ends. Germline V gives CDR1 MNHNY, CDR2 SVGAGI (reference sequence). The DNA for the CDR3 is TGTGCCAGCAGTTACGGCGTATCTAGAAACACCATATATTTT. It encodes CASSYGVSRNTIYF.

The sample holds one count of this clone. The rearrangement links TRBV2 to TRBJ2-7, with D hard to call. CDR1 and CDR2 (germline): SNHLY, FYNNEI. CDR3 length: 15 residues. V shed 3 bases and J shed 0 bases, with 12 bases lying between them. The CDR3 nucleotides are TGTGCCAGCAGTGATGTGGGTCTGTTCTCCTACGAGCAGTACTTC. This translates into CASSDVGLFSYEQYF.

The chain uses TRBV9 and TRBJ2-5, with a weak D call TRBD1 (6 bases). The CDR3 consists of 18 residues. V was shortened by 0 bases and J by 5 bases, with 23 bases between the two germline ends. Germline loops: CDR1 SGDLS, CDR2 YYNGEE. Here the CDR3 DNA reads TGTGCCAGCAGCGTAGCTACGGGGACCGGACAGAGGCCGGAGACCCAGTACTTC. Amino acids: CASSVATGTGQRPETQYF.

The chain carries TRBV5-6 and TRBJ2-7, with TRBD2 identical over 10 bases. Germline V gene sequence: CDR1 SGHDT, CDR2 YYEEEE. The CDR3 contains 15 residues. V gave up 4 bases and J gave up 1 base; unmatched junction bases: 5. The DNA for the CDR3 is TGTGCCAGCAGCCCAATGACTAGCGGGTCCTACGAGCAGTACTTC. This encodes CASSPMTSGSYEQYF.

This chain connects TRBV6-5 to TRBJ2-5, with 8 bases lining up with TRBD1. The CDR3 length is 15 residues. Germline CDR1 and CDR2: MNHEY and SVGAGI. With 2 bases clipped from V and 2 bases from J, the junction kept 4 bases outside the gene matches. The CDR3 loop is CASSYRGQVQETQYF. As DNA, the CDR3 is TGTGCCAGCAGTTACCGGGGACAGGTGCAAGAGACCCAGTACTTC.

The rearrangement links TRBV4-1 to TRBJ1-1, with a possible D match to TRBD1 (6 bases). The germline V and J ends were trimmed by 7 bases and 6 bases, with 12 bases remaining between them. This CDR3 is built from 12 residues. The germline V gene has CDR1 MGHRA and CDR2 YSYEKL. The CDR3 bases are TGCGCCAGCATGTCACAGGGTCCTGAAGCTTTCTTT. Translating gives CASMSQGPEAFF.

This sequence joins TRBV30 and TRBJ2-7; TRBD1 agrees at 8 bases. V was clipped by 5 bases and J by 2 bases; unmatched bases: 8. Germline values: CDR1 GTSNPN, CDR2 SVGIG (reference sequence). The CDR3 is 14 amino acids. The CDR3 coding sequence is TGTGCCTGGGGATGGACAGGGCTTGCCTACGAGCAGTACTTC. Residues: CAWGWTGLAYEQYF.

The gene calls are TRBV28 and TRBJ2-1, with D uncertain. The CDR3 runs 14 residues. CDR1 is MDHEN, CDR2 SYDVKM, per germline. V was trimmed by 4 bases and J by 10 bases, leaving 17 bases between them. The CDR3 here is CASSSALNDDEQFF. CDR3 in DNA: TGTGCCAGCAGTTCCGCCTTGAATGATGACGAGCAGTTCTTC.

The chain joins TRBV5-1 to TRBJ2-3; 11 positions agree with TRBD2. Germline values: CDR1 SGHRS, CDR2 YFSETQ. J was trimmed by 4 bases and V by 0 bases; bases with no gene match: 7. This CDR3 region has 17 residues. CDR3 DNA sequence: TGCGCCAGCAGCTTGGCGGAGACTAGCGGGAACTCAGATACGCAGTATTTT. Amino acids: CASSLAETSGNSDTQYF.

In DNA form, the CDR3 reads TGTGCCAGTAGTATAGATCTCCCGCACATCAATCAGCCCCAGCATTTT. Translating gives CASSIDLPHINQPQHF. The J gene is TRBJ1-5, the V gene TRBV19; unclear D gene. CDR3 length: 16 amino acids. Trimming removed 0 bases from V and 3 bases from J, with 12 bases in between. The germline V gene has CDR1 LNHDA and CDR2 SQIVND (reference sequence).

This chain connects TRBV19 to TRBJ2-1; the match to TRBD2 covers 8 bases. The germline V gene has CDR1 LNHDA and CDR2 SQIVND (reference sequence). The ends lost 7 bases at V and 0 bases at J; junction bases unmatched: 14. CDR3 length: 18 amino acids. The CDR3 coding sequence is TGTGCCAGTACCCTTGGTAGCGGGGCGCTGAGCTCCTACAATGAGCAGTTCTTC. This translates into CASTLGSGALSSYNEQFF.

This CDR3 is CASSDGGLTDTQYF. CDR3 DNA sequence: TGTGCCAGTAGCGACGGGGGACTCACAGATACGCAGTATTTT. The chain has TRBV19 and TRBJ2-3; a weak D match, TRBD2 (6 bases). The CDR3 runs to 14 residues. Germline V gives CDR1 LNHDA, CDR2 SQIVND (reference sequence). V gave up 6 bases and J gave up 2 bases, with 12 bases separating them.